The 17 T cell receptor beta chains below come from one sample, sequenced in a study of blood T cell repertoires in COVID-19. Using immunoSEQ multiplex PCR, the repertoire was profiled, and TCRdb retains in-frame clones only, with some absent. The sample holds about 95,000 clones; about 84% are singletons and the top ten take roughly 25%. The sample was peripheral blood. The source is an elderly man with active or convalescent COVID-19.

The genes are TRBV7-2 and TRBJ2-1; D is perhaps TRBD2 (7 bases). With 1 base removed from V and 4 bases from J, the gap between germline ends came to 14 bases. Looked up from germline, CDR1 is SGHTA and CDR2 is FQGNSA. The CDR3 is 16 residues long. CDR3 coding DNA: TGTGCCAGCAGCTTAGAGGGCGGGGGCTCGTACAATGAGCAGTTCTTC. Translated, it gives CASSLEGGGSYNEQFF.

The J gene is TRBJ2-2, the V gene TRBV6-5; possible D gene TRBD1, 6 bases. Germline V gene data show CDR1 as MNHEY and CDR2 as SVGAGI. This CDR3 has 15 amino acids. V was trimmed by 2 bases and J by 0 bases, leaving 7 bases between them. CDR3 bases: TGTGCCAGCAGTTACGGGACACCGAACACCGGGGAGCTGTTTTTT. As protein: CASSYGTPNTGELFF.

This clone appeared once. The CDR3, as DNA: TGTGCCAGCAGCGCCGGGACAGTCCAAGAGACCCAGTACTTC. Translated: CASSAGTVQETQYF. The rearrangement links TRBV9 to TRBJ2-5, with 7 bases fitting TRBD1. Germline CDR1 SGDLS, CDR2 YYNGEE. J lost 1 base, V lost 3 bases, and 3 bases had no gene match. This CDR3 is built from 14 residues.

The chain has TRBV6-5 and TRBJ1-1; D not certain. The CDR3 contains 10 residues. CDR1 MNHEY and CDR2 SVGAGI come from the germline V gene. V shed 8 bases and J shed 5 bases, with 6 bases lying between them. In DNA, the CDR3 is TGTGCCAGCGGGAGAACTGAAGCTTTCTTT. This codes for CASGRTEAFF.

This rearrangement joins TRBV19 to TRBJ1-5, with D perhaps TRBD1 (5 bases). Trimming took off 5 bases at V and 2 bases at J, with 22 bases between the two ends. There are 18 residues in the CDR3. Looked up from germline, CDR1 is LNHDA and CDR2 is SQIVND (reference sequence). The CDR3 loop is CASSPPSPGLPGNQPQHF. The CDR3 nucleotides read TGTGCCAGTAGTCCCCCCTCCCCGGGACTACCCGGCAATCAGCCCCAGCATTTT. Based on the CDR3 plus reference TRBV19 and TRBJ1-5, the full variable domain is DGGITQSPKYLFRKEGQNVTLSCEQNLNHDAMYWYRQDPGQGLRLIYYSQIVNDFQKGDIAEGYSVSREKKESFPLTVTSAQKNPTAFYLCASSPPSPGLPGNQPQHFGDGTRLSIL.

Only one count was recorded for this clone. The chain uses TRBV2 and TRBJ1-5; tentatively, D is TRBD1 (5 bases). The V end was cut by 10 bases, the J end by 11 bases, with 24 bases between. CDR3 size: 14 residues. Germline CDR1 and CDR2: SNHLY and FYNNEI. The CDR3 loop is CATTQGSQSAAQHF. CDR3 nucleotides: TGTGCCACCACCCAGGGCAGCCAAAGTGCGGCCCAGCATTTT.

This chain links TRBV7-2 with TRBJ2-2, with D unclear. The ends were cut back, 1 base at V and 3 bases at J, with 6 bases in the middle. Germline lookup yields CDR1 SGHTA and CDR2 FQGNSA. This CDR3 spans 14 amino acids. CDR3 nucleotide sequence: TGTGCCAGCAGCTTAGTACACGACACCGGGGAGCTGTTTTTT. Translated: CASSLVHDTGELFF.

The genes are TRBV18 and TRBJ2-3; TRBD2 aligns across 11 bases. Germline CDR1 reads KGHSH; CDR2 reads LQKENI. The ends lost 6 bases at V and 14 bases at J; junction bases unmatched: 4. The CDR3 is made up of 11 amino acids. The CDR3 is CASSSGTSGYF. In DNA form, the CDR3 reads TGTGCCAGCTCCTCCGGGACTAGCGGGTATTTT.

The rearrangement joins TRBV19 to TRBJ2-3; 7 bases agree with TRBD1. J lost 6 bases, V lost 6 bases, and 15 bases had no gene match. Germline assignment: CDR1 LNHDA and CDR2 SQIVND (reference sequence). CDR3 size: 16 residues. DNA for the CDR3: TGTGCCAGTAGCCGAGTCAAAGGCGACAGGGAGGATACGCAGTATTTT. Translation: CASSRVKGDREDTQYF.

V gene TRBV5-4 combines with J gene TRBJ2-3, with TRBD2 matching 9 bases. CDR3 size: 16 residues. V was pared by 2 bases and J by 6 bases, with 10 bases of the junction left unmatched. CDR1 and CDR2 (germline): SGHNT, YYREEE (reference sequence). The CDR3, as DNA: TGTGCCAGCAGCTTTTCGGCTAGCGGGGTAGGGGATACGCAGTATTTT. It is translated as CASSFSASGVGDTQYF.

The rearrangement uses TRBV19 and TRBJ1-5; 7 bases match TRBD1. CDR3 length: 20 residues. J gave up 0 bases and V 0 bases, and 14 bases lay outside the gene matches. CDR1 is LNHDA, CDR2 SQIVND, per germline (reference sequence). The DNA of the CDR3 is TGTGCCAGTAGTATAGATCGGTCGTCGGGGGGGACAGATAGCAATCAGCCCCAGCATTTT. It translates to CASSIDRSSGGTDSNQPQHF.

This chain's CDR3 is CASTTVAGNTGELFF. In DNA, the CDR3 is TGTGCCAGCACCACTGTAGCGGGGAACACCGGGGAGCTGTTTTTT. This chain uses TRBV9 with TRBJ2-2; 7 positions agree with TRBD2. After removal of 6 bases from V and 1 base from J, the junction contained 6 bases not matched to a gene. CDR1 is SGDLS and CDR2 is YYNGEE in the germline V gene. This CDR3 spans 15 amino acids.

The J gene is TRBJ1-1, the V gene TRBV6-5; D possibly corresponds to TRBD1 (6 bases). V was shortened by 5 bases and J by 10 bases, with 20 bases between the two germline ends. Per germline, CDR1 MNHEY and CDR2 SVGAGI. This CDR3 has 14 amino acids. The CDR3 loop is CASSQHPMRGRAFF. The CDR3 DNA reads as TGTGCCAGCAGTCAGCACCCCATGAGGGGGAGAGCTTTCTTT.

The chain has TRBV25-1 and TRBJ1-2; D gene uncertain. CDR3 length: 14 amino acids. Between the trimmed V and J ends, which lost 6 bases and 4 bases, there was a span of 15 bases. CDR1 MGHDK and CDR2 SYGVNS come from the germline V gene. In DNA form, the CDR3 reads TGTGCCAGCAGCCCCCCCTCTGAGATCTATGGCTACACCTTC. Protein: CASSPPSEIYGYTF.

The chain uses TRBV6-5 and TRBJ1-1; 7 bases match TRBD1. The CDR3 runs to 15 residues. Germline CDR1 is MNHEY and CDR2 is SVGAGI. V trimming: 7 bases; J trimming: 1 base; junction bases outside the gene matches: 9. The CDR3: CASTTWDRGNTEAFF. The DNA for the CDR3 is TGTGCCAGCACCACCTGGGACAGAGGGAACACTGAAGCTTTCTTT.

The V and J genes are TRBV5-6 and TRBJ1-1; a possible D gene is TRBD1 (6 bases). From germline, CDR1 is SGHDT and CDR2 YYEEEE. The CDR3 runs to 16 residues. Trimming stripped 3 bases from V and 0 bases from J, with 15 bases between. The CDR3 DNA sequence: TGTGCCAGCAGCTCCAGGGGACCAATGATGAACACTGAAGCTTTCTTT. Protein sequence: CASSSRGPMMNTEAFF.

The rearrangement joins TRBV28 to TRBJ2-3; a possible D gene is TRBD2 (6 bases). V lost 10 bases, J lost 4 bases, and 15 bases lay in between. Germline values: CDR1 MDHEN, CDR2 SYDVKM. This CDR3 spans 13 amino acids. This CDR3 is CAITRLGPDTQYF. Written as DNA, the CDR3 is TGTGCCATCACCCGACTAGGACCAGATACGCAGTATTTT.